The following is a T cell receptor (beta chain) sequence with its context. Its antigen is undetermined. Only in-frame clones appear in the TCRdb table, and some are missing; sequencing was by immunoSEQ multiplex PCR. The table has approximately 340,000 clones, about 90% seen once; the top ten hold 3.9%. The record originates from a study of Ad26.COV2.S vaccination and SARS-CoV-2 variants. Study results and limitations: Recipients given vaccine exceeded placebo recipients in spike-specific TCR breadth. Post-vaccination breadth of spike-specific CD8+ and CD4+ T cell responses was reportedly substantial.

CDR1 is SGDLS, CDR2 YYNGEE, per germline. The CDR3 is made up of 17 amino acids. V shed 3 bases, J shed 2 bases, and the junction held 11 bases outside the gene matches. The sample was peripheral blood, taken after recovery from COVID-19. This receptor was identified in a human donor who had recovered from COVID-19. The V gene is TRBV9, the J gene TRBJ2-3, with 8 bases lining up with TRBD1. CDR3 amino acids: CASSDPIRGPPTDTQYF. For the CDR3, the DNA is TGTGCCAGCAGCGACCCAATCAGGGGGCCCCCCACAGATACGCAGTATTTT.